This T cell receptor beta chain was captured in a study of vaccination and CD4 T cells after COVID-19. Study-wide findings and caveats: Only after vaccination were a median roughly 90% of convalescents' reactive clones seen. Data came from relatively few convalescent patients and lacked early post-infection timepoints.

Indicated treatment: 10-day PBMC culture with coronavirus spike peptide pools or control peptides (ViraFEST assay). With peptide pools, ViraFEST first expanded antigen-specific T cells and afterwards sequenced their TCRs. Notes on this clonotype: Its antigen is not known.

With the Oncomine TCR Beta short-read assay, DNA from cultured CD4+ T cells was sequenced. TCRdb processed the PCR reads anew with MiXCR; each CDR3 protein has one entry. This table holds about 15,000 distinct CDR3 sequences, roughly two fifths found once. Sequenced here: CD4+ T cells from blood, cultured in vitro, sampled before SARS-CoV-2 vaccination. The TCR originated in a human donor who had recovered from COVID-19.

For the CDR3, the DNA is TGTGCCAGCAGCCCTGGACAGGGCCCCCCAACTGAAGCTTTCTTT. This encodes CASSPGQGPPTEAFF. J is TRBJ1-1 and V is TRBV5-4; 8 bases are shared with TRBD1. V trimming: 4 bases; J trimming: 5 bases; junction bases outside the gene matches: 10. Per germline, CDR1 SGHNT and CDR2 YYREEE (reference sequence). The CDR3 loop spans 15 amino acids.